Listed below are T cell receptor beta chains from one sample, sequenced in a study of beta chain features in type 1 diabetes. Sequencing used immunoSEQ multiplex PCR; TCRdb keeps in-frame clones, though not all of them. Among fewer than 350,000 clones listed, 20% were seen once. The sequenced material came from naive CD4+ T cells from blood. The source is a woman aged 18-29 years in good health. Each CDR3 is given with its conserved first and last residue. D genes are given only for firm matches. Only part of the rows carry a size: once, few, many, or a class if the clone is expanded.

v_call: TRBV11-2; d_call: TRBD2; j_call: TRBJ2-5; clone_size: few; cdr3_aa: CASSPKEGTSEKTQYF; cdr3_nt: TGTGCCAGCAGCCCCAAAGAGGGGACTAGCGAAAAGACCCAGTACTTC
v_call: TRBV4-3; d_call: TRBD2; j_call: TRBJ2-4; clone_size: few; cdr3_aa: CASSQDLGLAGAGNIQYF; cdr3_nt: TGCGCCAGCAGCCAAGACCTCGGACTAGCGGGGGCGGGGAACATTCAGTACTTC
v_call: TRBV7-6; d_call: NA; j_call: TRBJ2-3; clone_size: NA; cdr3_aa: CASSFDGGTDTQYF; cdr3_nt: TGTGCCAGCAGCTTTGACGGAGGGACAGATACGCAGTATTTT
v_call: TRBV7-3; d_call: NA; j_call: TRBJ2-5; clone_size: NA; cdr3_aa: CASSLTGTPEQGTQYF; cdr3_nt: TGTGCCAGCAGCTTAACCGGGACCCCCGAACAGGGGACCCAGTACTTC
v_call: TRBV9; d_call: TRBD2; j_call: TRBJ2-5; clone_size: NA; cdr3_aa: CASSVGLAGASQTQYF; cdr3_nt: TGTGCCAGCAGCGTAGGGCTAGCGGGGGCCTCCCAGACCCAGTACTTC
v_call: TRBV5-1; d_call: NA; j_call: TRBJ1-1; clone_size: NA; cdr3_aa: CASSLAIRSNTEAFF; cdr3_nt: TGCGCCAGCAGCTTGGCTATTCGGAGTAACACTGAAGCTTTCTTT
v_call: TRBV2; d_call: NA; j_call: TRBJ2-2; clone_size: few; cdr3_aa: CASSGSSATGELFF; cdr3_nt: TGTGCCAGCAGCGGGAGTTCGGCCACCGGGGAGCTGTTTTTT
v_call: TRBV30; d_call: TRBD1; j_call: TRBJ2-2; clone_size: NA; cdr3_aa: CAWGTGVNTGELFF; cdr3_nt: TGTGCCTGGGGGACAGGGGTGAACACCGGGGAGCTGTTTTTT
v_call: TRBV10-2; d_call: NA; j_call: TRBJ2-7; clone_size: once; cdr3_aa: CASRDRQFSYEQYF; cdr3_nt: TGCGCCAGCAGGGACAGACAGTTTTCCTACGAGCAGTACTTC
v_call: TRBV5-1; d_call: TRBD2; j_call: TRBJ2-1; clone_size: NA; cdr3_aa: CASSLDPTSRDEQFF; cdr3_nt: TGCGCCAGCAGCTTGGATCCGACTAGCCGCGATGAGCAGTTCTTC